This T cell receptor (beta chain) derives from a study of human CD8 memory T cell subsets. The TCR beta sequencing libraries came from UMI-labeled 5' RACE. Per the authors' pipeline: Across the sequenced material, each individual TCR beta library was found to contain somewhere between about 2,900 and 20,000 functional CDR3 beta clonotypes. One entry per CDR3 protein, without DNA, is what TCRdb gives after re-calling the 5' RACE reads. The authors' filters were not applied to this entry. The sample totals about 10,000 distinct CDR3 sequences. Duplicate vials holding approximately 150,000 sorted CD8+ T cells per subset yielded the RNA. What was sequenced was CD8+ T cells from PBMCs. This clonotype originated in a human donor in good health.

The CDR3 reads CASSRSNANTEAFF. The chain links TRBV7-9 to TRBJ1-1. Germline V gives CDR1 SEHNR, CDR2 FQNEAQ (reference sequence). CDR3 length equals 14 residues.